Each of the 9 T cell receptor beta chains below was sequenced from the same sample in a study of CD8+CD57+ T cells in acquired aplastic anemia. Genomic DNA constituted the template upon which TCR beta VDJ and CDR3 profiling was performed. One entry per CDR3 protein results from TCRdb running MiXCR on the reads. Of 200,000 or so distinct CDR3 sequences listed, under 55% are singletons. Before being chosen for sequencing, patients had shown CD8+CD57+ cell expansion by flow cytometry. The source material was sorted CD4+, CD8+, or CD8+CD57+ T cells (not recorded which) from PBMCs. All receptors come from a human donor with aplastic anemia.

The chain joins TRBV11-2 to TRBJ2-3; D might be TRBD2 (5 bases). V lost 2 bases to trimming and J lost 2 bases, with 11 bases between them. The CDR3 runs to 15 residues. Germline CDR1 and CDR2: SGHAT and FQNNGV. CDR3 DNA: TGTGCCAGCAGCTTATGGGTGGGAGCCACAGATACGCAGTATTTT. It codes for CASSLWVGATDTQYF.

The chain links TRBV7-9 to TRBJ1-1; 7 bases fit TRBD1. Trimming removed 4 bases from V and 1 base from J; junction bases left unmatched: 6. The CDR3 length is 15 residues. In germline, CDR1 is SEHNR, CDR2 FQNEAQ (reference sequence). CDR3 sequence reads: CASSSGTAQNTEAFF. CDR3 DNA: TGTGCCAGCAGCTCCGGGACAGCTCAGAACACTGAAGCTTTCTTT.

V is TRBV11-3 and J is TRBJ1-1; tentatively, D is TRBD1 (6 bases). This CDR3 is built from 13 residues. CDR1 is SGHNT and CDR2 is YENEEA in the germline V gene. Trimming stripped 7 bases from V and 4 bases from J, with 13 bases between. The CDR3 protein is CASTPGATTEAFF. CDR3 nucleotide sequence: TGTGCCAGCACCCCGGGGGCGACCACTGAAGCTTTCTTT.

This clonotype qualifies as medium-sized. The gene calls are TRBV10-3 and TRBJ1-3; D is undetermined. The V end lost 10 bases, the J end lost 0 bases, and 7 bases lay between the germline ends. This CDR3 comprises 12 residues. The germline gives CDR1 ENHRY, CDR2 SYGVKD. CDR3 region: CAKSDSGNTIYF. The CDR3 DNA follows: TGTGCCAAATCGGACTCTGGAAACACCATATATTTT.

V is TRBV2 and J is TRBJ1-6; 8 bases map to TRBD1. Germline loops: CDR1 SNHLY, CDR2 FYNNEI. The CDR3 covers 16 residues. After removal of 4 bases from V and 9 bases from J, the junction contained 11 bases not matched to a gene. The chain's CDR3 is CASSGRWGQEFSPLHF. The DNA of the CDR3 is TGTGCCAGCAGTGGAAGGTGGGGACAGGAGTTTTCACCCCTCCACTTT.

This clonotype occurred once. A read error is possible here, since a much larger clone lies one base away. The CDR3 region has the DNA TGTGCCAGCAGTTGGCAGGGATCTTCCTACGAGAAGTACTTC. Translating gives CASSWQGSSYEKYF. V is TRBV6-2 or TRBV6-3 and J is TRBJ2-7, with a possible D match to TRBD1 (5 bases). Germline loops: CDR1 MNHEY, CDR2 SVGEGT. The CDR3 is made up of 14 amino acids.

The CDR3 DNA follows: TGTGCCATCAGTGGCAGGGAGGGCACTGAAGCTTTCTTT. Amino acid sequence: CAISGREGTEAFF. This chain connects TRBV10-3 to TRBJ1-1; weak D call: TRBD1 (5 bases). The CDR3 is 13 amino acids. Deletions cut 4 bases from V and 4 bases from J, with 10 bases between. Per germline, CDR1 ENHRY and CDR2 SYGVKD.

J is TRBJ1-5 and V is TRBV12-3 or TRBV12-4; tentative D call: TRBD1 (5 bases). The CDR3 has 15 amino acids. V was cut by 1 base and J by 6 bases, with 13 bases left in between. The CDR3 is CASSLGVRVGQPQHF. CDR3 DNA: TGTGCCAGCAGTTTAGGGGTCAGGGTAGGTCAGCCCCAGCATTTT.

The chain has TRBV29-1 and TRBJ2-7, with TRBD2 matching 9 bases. J was trimmed by 4 bases and V by 1 base; bases with no gene match: 14. Germline V gene data show CDR1 as SQVTM and CDR2 as ANQGSEA. There are 17 residues in the CDR3. The CDR3 sequence: CSVEGASGALNSYEQYF. The CDR3 coding sequence is TGCAGCGTTGAAGGGGCTAGCGGGGCGTTAAACTCTTACGAGCAGTACTTC.